The text below deals with one T cell receptor (beta chain). This clonotype appeared a few times. The clone's antigen remains unknown. No much larger clonotype is one base removed from it; base qualities were not supplied. The CDR3 measures 14 amino acids from cysteine to phenylalanine. Of the read, only the CDR3 DNA is kept; its 42 bases are in frame from base 1. Cut back by 8 bases and 5 bases, the V and J ends lie 18 bases apart. For CDR1 and CDR2, the germline V gene lists WSHSY and SAAADI. This entry belongs to a study of early T cells in non-severe SARS-CoV-2 infection (dated by TCRdb to the early 2020s). With regard to the full study: Because TCR sequencing relied on bulk RNA taken from unsorted whole blood, pairing of alpha and beta chains was not possible. Here is what the overall study found, with its caveats: VDJdb matching was skewed toward anti-spike CD8 responses and likely underestimated virus-specific expansions by missing private and CD4 specificities.

Library creation used 5' RACE. For sequencing, a NextSeq 500 was employed. Unique molecular identifiers were attached to individual cDNA molecules in the TCR library protocol so that sequencing error and PCR bias could be corrected. Both TCR alpha and beta chains were sequenced, and tight co-correlation was observed between alpha and beta sequence abundances in each sample. The published analysis was carried out like this. Decombinator V4 was used to annotate TCR sequences for V gene, J gene and CDR3. Expanded TCRs were defined as changing significantly between any two time points under a Poisson model with p below 0.0001. TCR abundances were normalised to the total number of TCRs sequenced in each sample and reported as counts per million. TRAV1-2 paired with TRAJ12, TRAJ20 or TRAJ33 defined MAIT TCRs, while TRAV10 paired with TRAJ18 defined iNKT TCRs. VDJdb, accessed on 1 November 2021, was searched for TCRs annotated for CMV, EBV and SARS-CoV-2, and TCRs annotated for more than one antigen were excluded. TCRdb trimmed the raw reads at Q25, called clones with MiXCR and kept productive beta chains. Merged by CDR3 protein, the rows form single entries marked with the most common genes and DNA. TCRdb's processing, not the authors', yielded these V and J calls. In this sample the table shows roughly 88,000 distinct CDR3 sequences, 12% to 15% of which occur a single time. Around 5.8% of the sample belongs to the ten largest clones.

The study was a case-control design nested within a healthcare worker cohort in London, UK, with weekly nasopharyngeal swab PCR tests and blood sampling. Healthcare workers were recruited between 23 and 31 March 2020, during the week of the UK lockdown, and were followed weekly for up to about 15 weeks. The sequencing sample was made of whole blood. The chain is made from TRBV10-2 and TRBJ1-2; perhaps TRBD1 is the D gene, with 6 bases matching. This TCR was sampled from an adult who was a healthcare worker with PCR-confirmed SARS-CoV-2 infection or an uninfected control (not recorded which). The DNA is TGCGCCAGCCAAGAAGATAGGACAGAATATGGCTACACCTTC. It encodes CASQEDRTEYGYTF.